This is a list of T cell receptor beta chains from one sample in a study of OX40 agonist ivuxolimab in advanced cancers. Sequencing used immunoSEQ multiplex PCR; TCRdb keeps in-frame clones, though not all of them. The repertoire holds about 70,000 clones, with approximately 80% as singletons. The sample in question was CD4+ or CD8+ T cells sorted from blood, obtained in a trial of the OX40 agonist ivuxolimab. The receptors were sampled from an adult with an advanced solid tumor such as melanoma, head and neck, liver or kidney cancer. The CDR3 runs from the conserved cysteine through the conserved F or W. A D gene is named only where the DNA matches it firmly. Some rows have no size entry. The others give once, few or many, or a class for an expanded clone.

v_call	j_call	d_call	clone_size	cdr3_nt	cdr3_aa
TRBV27	TRBJ2-5	TRBD1	once	TGTGCCAGCAGTCCCGACAGGGGGCGCGGGGAGACCCAGTACTTC	CASSPDRGRGETQYF
TRBV7-9	TRBJ2-7	-	-	TGTGCCAGCAGCCCCGCCCGCCAGACCTACGAGCAGTACTTC	CASSPARQTYEQYF
TRBV19	TRBJ1-5	-	-	TGTGCCAGTTATTCACATAATAGCAATCAGCCCCAGCATTTT	CASYSHNSNQPQHF
TRBV19	TRBJ2-2	TRBD1	-	TGTGCCAGTAGTAGTGGACAGGGAAGGACCGGGGAGCTGTTTTTT	CASSSGQGRTGELFF
TRBV6-1	TRBJ1-2	-	-	TGTGCCAGCAGGCCCCAATCTGGATCTATTCAATTC	CASRPQSGSIQF
TRBV2	TRBJ2-2	-	-	TGTGCCAGCAGTCCCCTTCGTGGGAACACCGGGGAGCTGTTTTTT	CASSPLRGNTGELFF
TRBV30	TRBJ2-2	-	-	TGTGCCTGGAGTGTCAGTATGCGAACCGGGGAGCTGTTTTTT	CAWSVSMRTGELFF
TRBV5-1	TRBJ1-1	-	-	TGCGCCAGCAGCGAGACAGGACGGAACACTGAAGCTTTCTTT	CASSETGRNTEAFF
TRBV28	TRBJ1-2	TRBD1	-	TGTGCCAGCAGCCCCGGGACAGACTATGGCTACACCTTC	CASSPGTDYGYTF
TRBV2	TRBJ1-2	-	-	TGTGCCAGTGAAGGGGTGGGCAGGGGCGACTATGGCTACACCTTC	CASEGVGRGDYGYTF
TRBV19	TRBJ1-1	-	-	TGTGCCAGTAGTCCCCAGAGGGACACTGAAGCTTTCTTT	CASSPQRDTEAFF
TRBV5-1	TRBJ2-3	TRBD2	-	TGCGCCAGCAGCCTCCCCGGACTAGCGGAGGCTGATACGCAGTATTTT	CASSLPGLAEADTQYF
TRBV27	TRBJ1-2	TRBD1	-	TGTGCCAGCAGGATTAATCAACAGGGGGCTGGCGGTGGCTACACCTTC	CASRINQQGAGGGYTF
TRBV27	TRBJ1-2	-	few	TGTGCCAGCAGTTTATCAGGGAACTATGGCTACACCTTC	CASSLSGNYGYTF
TRBV4-1	TRBJ1-2	TRBD1	-	TGCGCCAGCAGCCAGTCAGGGGGATTATGGGGCTACACCTTC	CASSQSGGLWGYTF
TRBV7-9	TRBJ2-3	TRBD1	once	TGTGCCAGCAGCGGTGACAGGGCAGATACGCAGTATTTT	CASSGDRADTQYF
TRBV5-4	TRBJ1-2	-	-	TGTGCCAGCACCCCAGAACCAGGGATAAGCTATGGCTACACCTTC	CASTPEPGISYGYTF
TRBV19	TRBJ1-5	-	-	TGTGCCAGTAGTACCGGGGGAGGGGGTAACAAACAGCCCCAGCATTTT	CASSTGGGGNKQPQHF
TRBV6-1	TRBJ2-7	-	-	TGTGCCAGCAGCGCGTCGGGACTCAGCTACGAGCAGTACTTC	CASSASGLSYEQYF
TRBV15	TRBJ1-2	-	-	TGTGCCACCAGCAGAGAGGGCGCCGGTGGCTACACCTTC	CATSREGAGGYTF
TRBV10-2	TRBJ1-2	-	-	TGCGCCAGCAGTGAGACCGGGAGGGGATACTATGGCTACACCTTC	CASSETGRGYYGYTF
TRBV29-1	TRBJ1-1	TRBD1	-	TGCAGCGTTGAAGGACAGGGAGTCACTGAAGCTTTCTTT	CSVEGQGVTEAFF
TRBV14	TRBJ2-3	-	few	TGTGCCAGCAGCCAAGATGGCCCCTGGGATACGCAGTATTTT	CASSQDGPWDTQYF
TRBV21-1	TRBJ2-7	-	once	TGTGCCAGCAGCAAACGAACTAGCGGGGGGGCTGGCCCTGGCTACGAGCAGTACTTC	CASSKRTSGGAGPGYEQYF
TRBV2	TRBJ2-6	-	-	TGTGCCAGCAGTGAAGTGGAAAGGGGGGCCAACGTCCTGACTTTC	CASSEVERGANVLTF
TRBV7-9	TRBJ1-3	-	-	TGTGCCAGCAGGGAACAGGGTCCCCTCGAGGGAAACACCATATATTTT	CASREQGPLEGNTIYF
TRBV7-6	TRBJ1-2	-	-	TGTGCCAGCAGCTTAGCGCCCCCGGGGGTTGTAGGCTATGGCTACACCTTC	CASSLAPPGVVGYGYTF
TRBV5-6	TRBJ2-7	TRBD1	few	TGTGCCAGCAGCACAGGGACAGGGCGGGGCTACGAGCAGTACTTC	CASSTGTGRGYEQYF
TRBV6-6	TRBJ2-7	-	-	TGTGCCAGCAGAACCGGGACGACTTCCCCCGAGCAGTACTTC	CASRTGTTSPEQYF
TRBV19	TRBJ2-2	TRBD2	-	TGTGCCAGTAGTATAAGGCTAGCGGGGGCTAACACCGGGGAGCTGTTTTTT	CASSIRLAGANTGELFF
TRBV19	TRBJ1-1	-	-	TGTGCCAGTAGTGTGTGGGGGCTGGACACTGAAGCTTTCTTT	CASSVWGLDTEAFF
TRBV27	TRBJ1-2	TRBD1	-	TGTGCCAGCAGTTTAATGGGGGGACAGGGCCCCGCTGGCTACACCTTC	CASSLMGGQGPAGYTF
TRBV29-1	TRBJ2-7	TRBD1	few	TGCAGCATCAGGGGGCAAGCTATCGCCCCAGGGGGCGAGCAGTACTTC	CSIRGQAIAPGGEQYF
TRBV23-1	TRBJ2-1	-	once	TGCGCCAGCAGTCAATCCGAATTTAGGTCGGATACCTACAATGAGCAGTTCTTC	CASSQSEFRSDTYNEQFF
TRBV5-1	TRBJ1-1	-	few	TGCGCCAGCAGCCGAAGGGCAGAGAACACTGAAGCTTTCTTT	CASSRRAENTEAFF
TRBV6-1	TRBJ1-2	TRBD1	-	TGTGCCAGCAGTCGGGACAGCCTTAACTATGGCTACACCTTC	CASSRDSLNYGYTF
TRBV19	TRBJ1-1	-	-	TGTGCCAGTAGTACGTACAGGGTGGACACTGAAGCTTTCTTT	CASSTYRVDTEAFF
TRBV10-2	TRBJ1-2	TRBD1	few	TGCGCCAGCAGCCTATCAGGACAGGGACTCTATGGCTACACCTTC	CASSLSGQGLYGYTF
TRBV28	TRBJ2-3	-	-	TGTGCCAGCAGTCCGGTCCGGCCCCTGAACACAGATACGCAGTATTTT	CASSPVRPLNTDTQYF
TRBV6-1	TRBJ2-1	-	-	TGTGCCAGCAGTGAAGCAGCATCCCTAGGCTACAATGAGCAGTTCTTC	CASSEAASLGYNEQFF
TRBV5-1	TRBJ1-1	-	-	TGCGCCAGCAGCTTGGGGATTCGGGCAGGCACTGAAGCTTTCTTT	CASSLGIRAGTEAFF
TRBV10-1	TRBJ1-6	-	-	TGCGCCAGCAGTGAGTCTCTCCAGGGCAATTCACCCCTCCACTTT	CASSESLQGNSPLHF
TRBV7-2	TRBJ2-2	-	-	TGTGCCAGCAGCTTCCCCCGTACGGCGAACACCGGGGAGCTGTTTTTT	CASSFPRTANTGELFF
TRBV15	TRBJ2-2	-	-	TGTGCCACCAGCAGAGGAGGCAGCGCGAACACCGGGGAGCTGTTTTTT	CATSRGGSANTGELFF
TRBV7-2	TRBJ2-6	-	-	TGTGCCAGCAGCCGGGACTTCTCTGGGGCCAACGTCCTGACTTTC	CASSRDFSGANVLTF
TRBV7-9	TRBJ2-7	-	-	TGTGCCAGCAGCTTAACCGGTGACGAGCAGTACTTC	CASSLTGDEQYF
TRBV28	TRBJ1-1	-	-	TGTGCCAGCAGTCCGGGGGGCCTGAACACTGAAGCTTTCTTT	CASSPGGLNTEAFF
TRBV27	TRBJ1-5	-	-	TGTGCCAGCAGTTTATCACATCATCAGCCCCAGCATTTT	CASSLSHHQPQHF
TRBV7-6	TRBJ1-4	-	once	TGTGCCAGCAGCTTAAGACCTGATAATGAAAAACTGTTTTTT	CASSLRPDNEKLFF
TRBV5-6	TRBJ2-1	TRBD1	-	TGTGCCAGCAGCCCCTGGACAGGGGACTACAATGAGCAGTTCTTC	CASSPWTGDYNEQFF
TRBV2	TRBJ1-1	-	-	TGTGCCAGCAGCAAACAGGGTGGGAACACTGAAGCTTTCTTT	CASSKQGGNTEAFF
TRBV5-8	TRBJ1-3	-	-	TGTGCCAGCAGCTTGAGCTCTGTGATCCTCGGAAACACCATATATTTT	CASSLSSVILGNTIYF